The present TCR beta chain was sequenced within a study of cytomegalovirus exposure and HLA in healthy donors. CDR1 is MNHEY and CDR2 is SMNVEV in the germline V gene (reference sequence). The CDR3 contains 15 residues. Trimming left V 4 bases short and J 10 bases short, with 17 bases between. The PCR employed 60 Vbeta primers together with 13 Jbeta primers. Some clones are missing from TCRdb's copy, which holds only in-frame ones; the method was immunoSEQ multiplex PCR. In the table there are approximately 120,000 clones, approximately 80% of which are singletons. This clonotype was sampled from a woman between 35 and 50 years old in good health and CMV-seropositive. The J gene is TRBJ1-6, the V gene TRBV27, with a possible D match to TRBD1 (5 bases). The sample consisted of PBMCs. The CDR3 loop reads CASSSFSGGPSPLHF. Here the CDR3 DNA reads TGTGCCAGCAGTTCGTTCTCGGGGGGTCCCTCACCCCTCCACTTT.